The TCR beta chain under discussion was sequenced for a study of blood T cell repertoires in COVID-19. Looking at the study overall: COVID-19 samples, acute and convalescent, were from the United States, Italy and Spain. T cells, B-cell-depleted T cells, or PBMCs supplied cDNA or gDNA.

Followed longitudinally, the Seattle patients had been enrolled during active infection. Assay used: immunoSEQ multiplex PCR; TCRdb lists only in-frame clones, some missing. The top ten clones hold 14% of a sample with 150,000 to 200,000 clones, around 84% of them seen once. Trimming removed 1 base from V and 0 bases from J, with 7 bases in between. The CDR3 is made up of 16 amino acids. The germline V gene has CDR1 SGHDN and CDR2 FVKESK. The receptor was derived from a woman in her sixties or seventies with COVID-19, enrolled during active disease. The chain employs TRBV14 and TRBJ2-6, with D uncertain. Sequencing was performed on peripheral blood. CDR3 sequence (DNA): TGTGCCAGCAGCCAAGGAGTTAGCTCTGGGGCCAACGTCCTGACTTTC. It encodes CASSQGVSSGANVLTF.